This T cell receptor (beta chain) appears in the sequencing data of a study of T cell changes during pregnancy in multiple sclerosis. Libraries were prepared by immunoSEQ multiplex PCR; TCRdb keeps only in-frame clonotypes and omits some of them. The sample contains 85,000 to 90,000 clones, less than 95% of which appear only once. Germline lookup yields CDR1 SGHTA and CDR2 FQGNSA. V lost 10 bases, J lost 9 bases, and 18 bases lay in between. The length of the CDR3 is 12 residues. The chain is built from TRBV7-2 and TRBJ1-1; unclear D gene. The receptor was isolated from a female donor in good health, enrolled as a control in a pregnancy study. Sequencing used peripheral blood, obtained in the first trimester of pregnancy. CDR3 amino acids: CAIQLDRVKAFF. The CDR3 DNA follows: TGTGCCATACAACTAGACCGGGTGAAAGCTTTCTTT.